Presented here are 21 T cell receptor beta chains from one specimen sequenced in a study of siplizumab effects on memory and regulatory T cells (dated 2019 in TCRdb). Receptor amplification or capture employed the immunoSEQ multiplex PCR assay. Held by TCRdb, this immuneACCESS table contains in-frame sequences only and omits some clones. Under half of the omission traces to an unresolved V gene where checked; the cause of the rest is unknown. The sample table contains over 100,000 clones; only one count was recorded for about 91% of them. The ten biggest clones cover 0.75% of the sample. The sequenced sample consisted of Tregs sorted from blood. Receptor source: a human donor in good health.

This rearrangement joins TRBV19 to TRBJ1-4; 12 bases fit TRBD1. This CDR3 is 13 amino acids long. V shed 10 bases and J 6 bases; nucleotides not matched to a gene: 3. Germline CDR1 and CDR2: LNHDA and SQIVND (reference sequence). CDR3 loop: CATRDRGHEKLFF. The CDR3 region has the DNA TGTGCCACCAGGGACAGGGGGCATGAAAAACTGTTTTTT. The complete variable domain, with remaining parts taken from reference TRBV19 and TRBJ1-4, reads DGGITQSPKYLFRKEGQNVTLSCEQNLNHDAMYWYRQDPGQGLRLIYYSQIVNDFQKGDIAEGYSVSREKKESFPLTVTSAQKNPTAFYLCATRDRGHEKLFFGSGTQLSVL.

The rearrangement links TRBV7-9 to TRBJ1-1; D remains unclear. Deletions cut 1 base from V and 2 bases from J, with 5 bases between. CDR1 and CDR2 from the germline V gene are SEHNR and FQNEAQ (reference sequence). The CDR3 spans 13 residues. CDR3 loop: CASSLDYNTEAFF. The CDR3 region has the DNA TGTGCCAGCAGCTTAGACTATAACACTGAAGCTTTCTTT.

The chain links TRBV2 to TRBJ1-1; possible D gene TRBD1, 6 bases. The CDR3 covers 14 residues. Germline V gives CDR1 SNHLY, CDR2 FYNNEI. The V end lost 3 bases, the J end lost 3 bases, and 11 bases lay between the germline ends. The CDR3 spells CASSEPGADTEAFF. For the CDR3, the DNA is TGTGCCAGCAGTGAGCCAGGGGCAGACACTGAAGCTTTCTTT.

The chain employs TRBV6-5 and TRBJ1-1; possibly TRBD1 for D (6 bases). Germline V gene data show CDR1 as MNHEY and CDR2 as SVGAGI. The CDR3 covers 12 residues. V lost 0 bases and J 11 bases, leaving 10 bases between the germline ends. CDR3 loop: CASSYSSGVAFF. CDR3 nucleotide sequence: TGTGCCAGCAGTTACTCGTCAGGGGTGGCTTTCTTT.

The V gene is TRBV30, the J gene TRBJ1-1, with D unclear. V was shortened by 4 bases and J by 5 bases, with 23 bases between the two germline ends. The CDR3 totals 16 residues. In germline, CDR1 is GTSNPN, CDR2 SVGIG (reference sequence). The CDR3 nucleotides are TGTGCCTGGACGCCAGGCGTAAAGGGTTGGGGTACTGAAGCTTTCTTT. Encoded protein: CAWTPGVKGWGTEAFF. The full variable domain, completed using reference TRBV30 and TRBJ1-1, is SQTIHQWPATLVQPVGSPLSLECTVEGTSNPNLYWYRQAAGRGLQLLFYSVGIGQISSEVPQNLSASRPQDRQFILSSKKLLLSDSGFYLCAWTPGVKGWGTEAFFGQGTRLTVV.

The chain carries TRBV6-4 and TRBJ2-1; TRBD2 aligns across 9 bases. V lost 1 base and J lost 6; bases outside the gene matches: 7. Germline lookup yields CDR1 MRHNA and CDR2 SNTAGT. CDR3 length: 16 residues. CDR3 amino acids: CASSDFAGGSSNEQFF. The CDR3 coding sequence is TGTGCCAGCAGTGACTTCGCGGGGGGGTCCAGCAATGAGCAGTTCTTC.

For the CDR3, the DNA is TGTGCCAGCTCACCACCGGTGGTAGGGTCCGAGCAGTACTTC. Amino acids: CASSPPVVGSEQYF. The J gene is TRBJ2-7, the V gene TRBV18; D gene unclear. Germline lookup yields CDR1 KGHSH and CDR2 LQKENI. The CDR3 loop spans 14 amino acids. Trimming stripped 0 bases from V and 6 bases from J, with 12 bases between. The full variable domain, with the rest looked up from reference TRBV18 and TRBJ2-7, is NAGVMQNPRHLVRRRGQEARLRCSPMKGHSHVYWYRQLPEEGLKFMVYLQKENIIDESGMPKERFSAEFPKEGPSILRIQQVVRGDSAAYFCASSPPVVGSEQYFGPGTRLTVT.

The chain uses TRBV29-1 and TRBJ1-2; tentative D call: TRBD1 (5 bases). CDR1 SQVTM and CDR2 ANQGSEA come from the germline V gene. Between the trimmed V and J ends, which lost 0 bases and 8 bases, there was a span of 13 bases. The CDR3 contains 13 residues. In DNA, the CDR3 is TGCAGCGTTGAAGATGGGGGAGGACGCGGCTACACCTTC. Residues: CSVEDGGGRGYTF.

The gene calls are TRBV12-2 and TRBJ2-3; TRBD2, as called in the table, went unchecked against the DNA. TRBV12-2 is described as a pseudogene. The CDR3 consists of 13 residues. The CDR3 DNA reads as TGTGCAAGTCGCGAGTTCGGGAGGGCCCTTTGGTATTTT. Protein sequence: CASREFGRALWYF.

In this sample, this clone turned up once. This chain joins TRBV5-4 and TRBJ2-5, with D possibly matching TRBD1 (5 bases). Germline-derived CDR1 and CDR2 are SGHNT and YYREEE (reference sequence). The V gene lost 0 bases and the J gene lost 2 bases, with 5 bases spanning the gap. CDR3 length: 13 residues. The CDR3 reads CASSLGTQETQYF. Written as DNA, the CDR3 is TGTGCCAGCAGCTTGGGGACACAAGAGACCCAGTACTTC.

The chain recombines TRBV7-9 with TRBJ2-7; TRBD2 matches 7 bases. The CDR3 extends over 15 amino acids. The germline CDR1 and CDR2 sequences are SEHNR and FQNEAQ (reference sequence). The J segment lost 5 bases and the V segment lost 2 bases, leaving 9 bases of the junction unmatched. CDR3 sequence reads: CASSLRRAGEDEQYF. Here the CDR3 DNA reads TGTGCCAGCAGCTTAAGGCGCGCGGGAGAGGACGAGCAGTACTTC.

This sequence joins TRBV19 and TRBJ2-3; the match to TRBD1 covers 10 bases. Unmatched junction bases numbered 9, after V lost 9 bases and J lost 6 bases. The CDR3 totals 14 residues. Germline CDR1 reads LNHDA; CDR2 reads SQIVND (reference sequence). The CDR3 nucleotides are TGTGCCAGCGATCCGGGACAGGGGCTTGATACGCAGTATTTT. This sequence encodes CASDPGQGLDTQYF.

The V call is TRBV18, the J call TRBJ2-1; 11 bases agree with TRBD1. The ends lost 0 bases at V and 9 bases at J; junction bases unmatched: 1. CDR1 KGHSH and CDR2 LQKENI come from the germline V gene. The CDR3 sequence is 14 residues long. The CDR3 DNA is TGTGCCAGCTCACCACCGGACAGGGGGCCTGAGCAGTTCTTC. This encodes CASSPPDRGPEQFF.

This clone was seen only once. This chain links TRBV5-6 with TRBJ2-7, with D unclear. CDR3 length: 13 residues. The V end lost 2 bases, the J end lost 0 bases, and 6 bases lay between the germline ends. The V gene's germline CDR1 is SGHDT and CDR2 YYEEEE. Here the CDR3 reads CASSFSNSYEQYF. The DNA of the CDR3 is TGTGCCAGCAGCTTTTCTAACTCCTACGAGCAGTACTTC. The whole variable domain, filled in from reference TRBV5-6 and TRBJ2-7, reads DAGVTQSPTHLIKTRGQQVTLRCSPKSGHDTVSWYQQALGQGPQFIFQYYEEEERQRGNFPDRFSGHQFPNYSSELNVNALLLGDSALYLCASSFSNSYEQYFGPGTRLTVT.

Worth noting for this clone: This sample also contains other DNA sequences that code for the same CDR3. V gene TRBV18 combines with J gene TRBJ1-1, with unresolved D. The germline CDR1 and CDR2 sequences are KGHSH and LQKENI. V was clipped by 3 bases and J by 1 base, with 6 bases between them. This CDR3 region has 13 residues. The DNA of the CDR3 is TGTGCCAGCTCACCTCGGGAGAACACTGAAGCTTTCTTT. This sequence encodes CASSPRENTEAFF.

The CDR3 protein is CASSPRGSGTQYF. The CDR3 region has the DNA TGTGCCAGCAGCCCTCGTGGGAGCGGAACGCAGTATTTT. This sequence joins TRBV5-6 and TRBJ2-3; TRBD2 is a possible D gene (5 bases). CDR1 is SGHDT and CDR2 is YYEEEE in the germline V gene. The CDR3 is 13 residues long. Trimming stripped 4 bases from V and 9 bases from J, with 15 bases between.

The CDR3 region is CATRGGAYYEQYF. The CDR3 DNA reads as TGTGCCACCCGAGGGGGCGCGTACTACGAGCAGTACTTC. The chain has TRBV28 and TRBJ2-7; 7 bases map to TRBD1. V was pared by 10 bases and J by 3 bases, with 9 bases of the junction left unmatched. The CDR3 runs 13 residues. Per the germline V gene, CDR1 is MDHEN and CDR2 is SYDVKM.

The chain has TRBV14 and TRBJ1-6; 7 bases agree with TRBD1. Germline CDR1 SGHDN, CDR2 FVKESK. CDR3 size: 14 residues. The trim removed 5 bases at V and 10 bases at J, leaving 8 bases unmatched. The CDR3 loop is CASSSTGEGSPLHF. The CDR3 DNA is TGTGCCAGCAGCTCTACAGGGGAGGGCTCACCCCTCCACTTT.

V gene TRBV6-5 combines with J gene TRBJ1-2; D is uncertain. The CDR3 spans 13 residues. Per the germline V gene, CDR1 is MNHEY and CDR2 is SVGAGI. Trimming took off 6 bases at V and 4 bases at J, with 12 bases between the two ends. The CDR3 loop is CASRRTEGYGYTF. For the CDR3, the DNA is TGTGCCAGCAGACGCACAGAGGGCTATGGCTACACCTTC.

The genes are TRBV30 and TRBJ2-3, with a weak D call TRBD2 (6 bases). V was cut by 2 bases and J by 0 bases, with 15 bases left in between. This CDR3 spans 16 amino acids. The germline gives CDR1 GTSNPN, CDR2 SVGIG (reference sequence). As DNA, the CDR3 is TGTGCCTGGAGTACCTTAGCGGACCGTAGCACAGATACGCAGTATTTT. Its translation: CAWSTLADRSTDTQYF.

The rearrangement joins TRBV7-9 to TRBJ1-5; D is unresolved. Germline CDR1 is SEHNR and CDR2 is FQNEAQ (reference sequence). Trimming cost V 6 bases and J 1 base, with 13 bases left between them. CDR3 length equals 15 residues. The CDR3 bases are TGTGCCAGCAGTCCCAGCGGCCACAGCAATCAGCCCCAGCATTTT. It specifies CASSPSGHSNQPQHF.